These 20 T cell receptor beta chains were sequenced from one sample in a study of OX40 agonist ivuxolimab in advanced cancers. Measured with immunoSEQ multiplex PCR; TCRdb has only the in-frame clones, and not every one. Seen here are some 77,000 clones, more than 85% observed once, and the top ten hold about 1%. Specimen: CD4+ or CD8+ T cells sorted from blood, collected in a trial of the OX40 agonist ivuxolimab. The receptors were sampled from an adult with an advanced solid tumor such as melanoma, head and neck, liver or kidney cancer.

The chain recombines TRBV5-1 with TRBJ1-6; D may be TRBD1 (5 bases). The CDR3 has 16 amino acids. Per the germline V gene, CDR1 is SGHRS and CDR2 is YFSETQ. Trimming took off 4 bases at V and 10 bases at J, with 21 bases between the two ends. CDR3 sequence: CASSARTTLGGSPLHF. CDR3 DNA: TGCGCCAGCAGCGCTCGGACAACTCTGGGGGGATCACCCCTCCACTTT.

The V and J genes are TRBV29-1 and TRBJ2-3; TRBD2 agrees at 7 bases. Per germline, CDR1 SQVTM and CDR2 ANQGSEA. The CDR3 is 13 residues long. J was trimmed by 1 base and V by 3 bases; bases with no gene match: 1. The CDR3 spells CSVEGGGTDTQYF. The CDR3 nucleotides read TGCAGCGTTGAGGGGGGGGGCACAGATACGCAGTATTTT.

The rearrangement uses TRBV6-5 and TRBJ2-3; the D is unclear. Germline CDR1 reads MNHEY; CDR2 reads SVGAGI. CDR3 length: 16 residues. The germline V and J ends were trimmed by 0 bases and 5 bases, with 15 bases remaining between them. The CDR3 sequence is CASSYSKLKGIDTQYF. As DNA, the CDR3 is TGTGCCAGCAGTTACTCGAAGCTTAAGGGAATAGATACGCAGTATTTT.

The CDR3 DNA reads as TGTGCCATCAGTACCAACACCGGGGAGCTGTTTTTT. It is translated as CAISTNTGELFF. The chain recombines TRBV10-3 with TRBJ2-2; D remains unclear. V was pared by 5 bases and J by 2 bases, with 3 bases between. Looked up from germline, CDR1 is ENHRY and CDR2 is SYGVKD. This CDR3 is built from 12 residues.

A single count supports this clone. This chain links TRBV30 with TRBJ1-4, with no clear D. Germline V gene sequence: CDR1 GTSNPN, CDR2 SVGIG (reference sequence). The CDR3 spans 14 residues. V lost 0 bases, J lost 2 bases, and 7 bases lay in between. The CDR3 DNA sequence: TGTGCCTGGAGTGTTGCTGGCACTAATGAAAAACTGTTTTTT. Amino acids: CAWSVAGTNEKLFF.

The rearrangement links TRBV7-8 to TRBJ2-5; D not certain. In germline, CDR1 is SGHVS, CDR2 FQNEAQ. This CDR3 is built from 12 residues. V shed 5 bases and J shed 5 bases, with 9 bases lying between them. This chain's CDR3 is CASSPTAETQYF. The CDR3 coding sequence is TGTGCCAGCAGCCCCACGGCGGAGACCCAGTACTTC. The variable domain in full, with the rest retrieved from reference TRBV7-8 and TRBJ2-5, is GAGVSQSPRYKVAKRGQDVALRCDPISGHVSLFWYQQALGQGPEFLTYFQNEAQLDKSGLPSDRFFAERPEGSVSTLKIQRTQQEDSAVYLCASSPTAETQYFGPGTRLLVL.

The CDR3 loop reads CASSIGGARSNQPQHF. In DNA form, the CDR3 reads TGTGCCAGTAGTATTGGAGGGGCTAGGAGCAATCAGCCCCAGCATTTT. The chain combines TRBV19 with TRBJ1-5; maybe TRBD1 (5 bases). V lost 3 bases, J lost 1 base, and 13 bases lay in between. Germline V CDR1 and CDR2: LNHDA, SQIVND (reference sequence). CDR3 size: 16 residues.

The chain uses TRBV7-9 and TRBJ2-3; maybe TRBD2 (6 bases). V was shortened by 2 bases and J by 3 bases, with 9 bases between the two germline ends. Germline CDR1 reads SEHNR; CDR2 reads FQNEAQ (reference sequence). This CDR3 has 14 amino acids. The CDR3 region is CASSLTGSTDTQYF. CDR3 sequence (DNA): TGTGCCAGCAGCTTAACCGGGAGTACAGATACGCAGTATTTT. The entire variable domain, with the rest obtained from reference TRBV7-9 and TRBJ2-3, is as follows: DTGVSQNPRHKITKRGQNVTFRCDPISEHNRLYWYRQTLGQGPEFLTYFQNEAQLEKSRLLSDRFSAERPKGSFSTLEIQRTEQGDSAMYLCASSLTGSTDTQYFGPGTRLTVL.

This rearrangement joins TRBV7-9 to TRBJ2-1; 16 positions match TRBD2. Germline lookup yields CDR1 SEHNR and CDR2 FQNEAQ (reference sequence). The CDR3 consists of 19 residues. V dropped 0 bases and J dropped 6; count of bases not matched to a gene: 8. CDR3: CASSLALGTSGRAINEQFF. The CDR3 region has the DNA TGTGCCAGCAGCTTAGCGTTGGGGACTAGCGGGAGGGCTATCAATGAGCAGTTCTTC.

The genes are TRBV19 and TRBJ2-1; 9 bases match TRBD2. This CDR3 comprises 17 residues. Germline CDR1 reads LNHDA; CDR2 reads SQIVND (reference sequence). J was trimmed by 3 bases and V by 7 bases; bases with no gene match: 13. Here the CDR3 reads CASKGTKTSGLYNEQFF. The CDR3 DNA is TGTGCCAGTAAAGGGACAAAGACTAGCGGTCTCTACAATGAGCAGTTCTTC.

The chain couples TRBV19 to TRBJ1-1, with 10 bases aligning to TRBD1. The germline CDR1 and CDR2 sequences are LNHDA and SQIVND (reference sequence). This CDR3 comprises 15 residues. J was trimmed by 5 bases and V by 5 bases; bases with no gene match: 8. CDR3 nucleotide sequence: TGTGCCAGTAGTCGCGGACAGGGGGTTCAAACTGAAGCTTTCTTT. Translating gives CASSRGQGVQTEAFF.

The genes are TRBV19 and TRBJ1-3; D ambiguous. The CDR3 sequence is 14 residues long. Germline assignment: CDR1 LNHDA and CDR2 SQIVND (reference sequence). Deletions cut 6 bases from V and 4 bases from J, with 13 bases between. CDR3 protein: CASRPFVAGNTIYF. The CDR3, as DNA: TGTGCCAGTAGGCCTTTTGTGGCCGGAAACACCATATATTTT.

The CDR3 bases are TGTGCCAGCAGCTTAGCTGCTAGCGGGAGGGCAGATACGCAGTATTTT. It is translated as CASSLAASGRADTQYF. This sequence joins TRBV7-2 and TRBJ2-3; 12 bases are shared with TRBD2. The V gene's germline CDR1 is SGHTA and CDR2 FQGNSA. J lost 4 bases, V lost 0 bases, and 2 bases had no gene match. The CDR3 spans 16 residues.

CDR3 coding DNA: TGCGCCAGCAGCCAAGAACTATCGGCCACAGGAAATGAAAAACTGTTTTTT. Translating it yields CASSQELSATGNEKLFF. This sequence joins TRBV4-3 and TRBJ1-4; D might be TRBD1 (5 bases). Trimming shortened V by 0 bases and J by 5 bases, and 16 bases separated the two germline ends. The CDR3 runs to 17 residues. Germline assignment: CDR1 LGHNA and CDR2 YSLEER.

The J gene is TRBJ2-1, the V gene TRBV11-2, with 12 bases aligning to TRBD2. The trim removed 5 bases at V and 6 bases at J, leaving 11 bases unmatched. This CDR3 contains 17 residues. The germline V gene encodes CDR1 SGHAT and CDR2 FQNNGV. In DNA, the CDR3 is TGTGCCAGCAGCCTGATGTACGGACTAGCGGGAAGCAATGAGCAGTTCTTC. Its protein is CASSLMYGLAGSNEQFF.

The genes are TRBV19 and TRBJ2-1; possibly TRBD1 or TRBD2 for D (5 bases each). V was cut by 3 bases and J by 5 bases, with 20 bases left in between. In germline, CDR1 is LNHDA, CDR2 SQIVND (reference sequence). The CDR3 spans 17 residues. The CDR3 DNA is TGTGCCAGTAGTATCCCGCCGGGACGGCTATCCCACAATGAGCAGTTCTTC. Its protein product is CASSIPPGRLSHNEQFF.

This clone was picked up one time. V is TRBV4-2 and J is TRBJ2-1; TRBD2 agrees at 13 bases. The CDR3 runs 16 residues. CDR1 and CDR2 from the germline V gene are LGHNA and YNFKEQ. Trimming removed 1 base from V and 8 bases from J; junction bases left unmatched: 5. DNA of the CDR3: TGTGCCAGCAGCCAAGGGACTAGCGGGGGTTTCCATGAGCAGTTCTTC. It codes for CASSQGTSGGFHEQFF.

CDR3 protein: CASNRGGTDTQYF. CDR3 nucleotide sequence: TGTGCCAGTAACAGGGGTGGGACAGATACGCAGTATTTT. The V gene is TRBV2, the J gene TRBJ2-3; 7 bases align to TRBD1. Germline V gene data show CDR1 as SNHLY and CDR2 as FYNNEI. After removal of 9 bases from V and 3 bases from J, the junction contained 6 bases not matched to a gene. The CDR3 length is 13 residues. The full variable domain, in which reference TRBV2 and TRBJ2-3 provide the parts outside the CDR3, is EPEVTQTPSHQVTQMGQEVILRCVPISNHLYFYWYRQILGQKVEFLVSFYNNEISEKSEIFDDQFSVERPDGSNFTLKIRSTKLEDSAMYFCASNRGGTDTQYFGPGTRLTVL.

This rearrangement joins TRBV18 to TRBJ1-5, with D unresolved. Trimming took off 4 bases at V and 1 base at J, with 8 bases between the two ends. Germline CDR1 is KGHSH and CDR2 is LQKENI. This CDR3 has 14 residues. The CDR3 protein is CASSREGSNQPQHF. CDR3 DNA: TGTGCCAGCTCACGAGAAGGGAGCAATCAGCCCCAGCATTTT.

The CDR3 DNA follows: TGTGCCAGCAGTTTTCGGGGAGATACGCAGTATTTT. Translation: CASSFRGDTQYF. This chain connects TRBV28 to TRBJ2-3; D might be TRBD2 (5 bases). The germline V gene has CDR1 MDHEN and CDR2 SYDVKM. V lost 3 bases to trimming and J lost 5 bases, with 6 bases between them. The CDR3 is 12 amino acids. Full variable domain (missing parts from reference TRBV28 and TRBJ2-3): DVKVTQSSRYLVKRTGEKVFLECVQDMDHENMFWYRQDPGLGLRLIYFSYDVKMKEKGDIPEGYSVSREKKERFSLILESASTNQTSMYLCASSFRGDTQYFGPGTRLTVL.